This entry lists 22 T cell receptor beta chains sequenced from one sample in a study of blood T cell repertoires in COVID-19. Assay used: immunoSEQ multiplex PCR; TCRdb lists only in-frame clones, some missing. The sample carries tens of thousands of clones, about four fifths recorded once. The sequencing sample was made of peripheral blood. The origin of the receptors is a man aged 65 to 79 with active COVID-19.

V is TRBV7-2 and J is TRBJ2-1, with 7 positions matching TRBD2. Germline V gene lookup returns CDR1 SGHTA and CDR2 FQGNSA. The ends lost 7 bases at V and 4 bases at J; junction bases unmatched: 7. The CDR3 has 14 amino acids. The CDR3 is CASTRGGLYNEQFF. Written as DNA, the CDR3 is TGTGCCAGCACCCGCGGGGGACTATACAATGAGCAGTTCTTC.

The chain employs TRBV18 and TRBJ1-2, with 12 bases identical to TRBD1. Looked up from germline, CDR1 is KGHSH and CDR2 is LQKENI. V was pared by 3 bases and J by 10 bases, with 3 bases of the junction left unmatched. The CDR3 extends over 13 amino acids. CDR3 protein: CASSPGQGADYTF. The CDR3 bases are TGTGCCAGCTCACCGGGACAGGGGGCCGACTACACCTTC.

The V call is TRBV19, the J call TRBJ1-6; TRBD1 is a possible D gene (5 bases). The CDR3 runs to 16 residues. From germline, CDR1 is LNHDA and CDR2 SQIVND (reference sequence). V was cut by 4 bases and J by 0 bases, with 10 bases left in between. The CDR3 here is CASSTQGSSYNSPLHF. Here the CDR3 DNA reads TGTGCCAGTAGTACTCAGGGAAGCTCCTATAATTCACCCCTCCACTTT.

The V call is TRBV7-8, the J call TRBJ2-6; tentative D call: TRBD2 (6 bases). This CDR3 is built from 18 residues. V gave up 5 bases and J gave up 0 bases, with 17 bases separating them. CDR1 and CDR2 (germline): SGHVS, FQNEAQ. The CDR3 here is CASSPQEGISSGANVLTF. CDR3 coding DNA: TGTGCCAGCAGCCCTCAGGAGGGGATAAGCTCTGGGGCCAACGTCCTGACTTTC.

In this sample, this clone turned up once. The rearrangement joins TRBV12-3 or TRBV12-4 to TRBJ2-7; D gene uncertain. Trimming took off 6 bases at V and 6 bases at J, with 15 bases between the two ends. This CDR3 region has 13 residues. In nucleotides, the CDR3 is TGTGCCAGCAGCCGCGCATCAACGCCCGAGCAGTACTTC. It yields the protein CASSRASTPEQYF.

CDR3 nucleotides: TGTGCCAGCAGCCCACTCCCGACGGAAGGGGCTGAAGCTTTCTTT. This encodes CASSPLPTEGAEAFF. The chain recombines TRBV14 with TRBJ1-1; D is perhaps TRBD1 (5 bases). CDR1 is SGHDN and CDR2 is FVKESK in the germline V gene. V was shortened by 4 bases and J by 6 bases, with 18 bases between the two germline ends. The CDR3 has 15 amino acids.

The genes are TRBV19 and TRBJ2-3; TRBD2 aligns across 11 bases. Germline V gene data show CDR1 as LNHDA and CDR2 as SQIVND (reference sequence). CDR3 length equals 17 residues. The junction had 8 bases not matched to a gene; V was cut back by 5 bases and J by 1 base. The CDR3 is CASSSSGGRRRTDTQYF. CDR3 nucleotide sequence: TGTGCCAGTAGTTCTAGCGGGGGGAGACGGCGCACAGATACGCAGTATTTT.

The V call is TRBV29-1, the J call TRBJ2-7, with a possible D match to TRBD2 (5 bases). Germline values: CDR1 SQVTM, CDR2 ANQGSEA. Trimming left V 7 bases short and J 0 bases short, with 16 bases between. There are 14 residues in the CDR3. CDR3 in amino acids: CSATGSGNSYEQYF. The CDR3 region has the DNA TGCAGCGCTACTGGCAGCGGTAACTCCTACGAGCAGTACTTC.

The V and J genes are TRBV28 and TRBJ1-3; 7 bases line up with TRBD1. The CDR3 contains 14 residues. V was clipped by 2 bases and J by 3 bases; unmatched bases: 1. Germline values: CDR1 MDHEN, CDR2 SYDVKM. DNA of the CDR3: TGTGCCAGCAGTTTAGGACAGGATGGAAACACCATATATTTT. This translates into CASSLGQDGNTIYF.

This clone has just one count. The rearrangement links TRBV2 to TRBJ1-2; no definite D call. Per the germline V gene, CDR1 is SNHLY and CDR2 is FYNNEI. Trimming shortened V by 6 bases and J by 4 bases, and 3 bases separated the two germline ends. The CDR3 runs to 10 residues. The CDR3 is CASSRYGYTF. As DNA, the CDR3 is TGTGCCAGCAGCCGCTATGGCTACACCTTC.

The CDR3 DNA follows: TGTGCCAGCAGCTTAGCGGCGGTAGCGGGGCAAGAGACCCAGTACTTC. Its protein is CASSLAAVAGQETQYF. The V and J genes are TRBV7-2 and TRBJ2-5, with 8 bases matching TRBD2. Germline CDR1 and CDR2: SGHTA and FQGNSA. With V trimmed by 0 bases and J by 2 bases, 5 bases remained unmatched. The CDR3 loop spans 16 amino acids.

The chain is built from TRBV29-1 and TRBJ1-2, with 9 nucleotides matching TRBD1. The CDR3 contains 15 residues. Germline CDR1 SQVTM, CDR2 ANQGSEA. V trimming: 6 bases; J trimming: 0 bases; junction bases outside the gene matches: 8. The CDR3 loop reads CSVSGTGRTNYGYTF. The CDR3 DNA reads as TGCAGCGTCTCCGGGACAGGGCGAACTAACTATGGCTACACCTTC. Using reference TRBV29-1 and TRBJ1-2 for the parts outside the CDR3, the full variable domain is SAVISQKPSRDICQRGTSLTIQCQVDSQVTMMFWYRQQPGQSLTLIATANQGSEATYESGFVIDKFPISRPNLTFSTLTVSNMSPEDSSIYLCSVSGTGRTNYGYTFGSGTRLTVV.

This clone was recorded once. The V call is TRBV3-1 (or the pseudogene TRBV3-2), the J call TRBJ2-7; the match to TRBD1 covers 9 bases. Unmatched junction bases numbered 7, after V lost 5 bases and J lost 2 bases. This CDR3 is built from 15 residues. Germline values: CDR1 LGHDT, CDR2 YNNKEL (reference sequence). In DNA form, the CDR3 reads TGTGCCAGCAGCGATCCGGGACAGGGAGCCTACGAGCAGTACTTC. Residues: CASSDPGQGAYEQYF.

The J gene is TRBJ1-2, the V gene TRBV18, with D unclear. Trimming removed 6 bases at V and 4 bases at J, with 15 bases between. The length of the CDR3 is 14 residues. Per the germline V gene, CDR1 is KGHSH and CDR2 is LQKENI. The CDR3 DNA follows: TGTGCCAGCTCTCCCGGGAGTGGGGTCTATGGCTACACCTTC. As protein: CASSPGSGVYGYTF.

The chain combines TRBV6-5 with TRBJ2-2; D gene uncertain. This CDR3 spans 14 amino acids. V lost 0 bases and J 5 bases, leaving 7 bases between the germline ends. Germline V gene data show CDR1 as MNHEY and CDR2 as SVGAGI. The CDR3: CASSYSRDTGELFF. The CDR3 DNA follows: TGTGCCAGCAGTTACTCGAGAGATACCGGGGAGCTGTTTTTT.

This chain joins TRBV20-1 and TRBJ1-6; D call uncertain. This CDR3 spans 13 amino acids. V dropped 3 bases and J dropped 8 bases, with 11 bases sitting between them. Germline V gives CDR1 DFQATT, CDR2 SNEGSKA (reference sequence). The CDR3 region is CSASGIAHSPLHF. The CDR3 DNA sequence: TGCAGTGCTAGTGGTATAGCCCATTCACCCCTCCACTTT.

This clone is a singleton in its sample. The chain is built from TRBV27 and TRBJ1-5; D is perhaps TRBD1 (6 bases). V shed 4 bases and J shed 3 bases, with 10 bases lying between them. The CDR3 has 14 residues. Germline V CDR1 and CDR2: MNHEY, SMNVEV (reference sequence). DNA for the CDR3: TGTGCCAGCAGTTCCCGGGACAACAATCAGCCCCAGCATTTT. Translating gives CASSSRDNNQPQHF.

The V gene is TRBV29-1, the J gene TRBJ1-1; the D is unclear. Germline CDR1 SQVTM, CDR2 ANQGSEA. Trimming pared 7 bases from V and 1 base from J, leaving 13 bases between. This CDR3 is 13 amino acids long. The CDR3 region is CSATKGGNTEAFF. For the CDR3, the DNA is TGCAGCGCGACTAAAGGTGGGAACACTGAAGCTTTCTTT.

The chain uses TRBV6-5 and TRBJ2-5, with D perhaps TRBD1 (6 bases). The CDR3 has 14 residues. Germline loops: CDR1 MNHEY, CDR2 SVGAGI. V shed 7 bases and J shed 5 bases, with 17 bases lying between them. The CDR3 sequence: CASTTTGFGETQYF. The CDR3 bases are TGTGCCAGCACTACAACAGGGTTTGGGGAGACCCAGTACTTC.

This clone showed up just a few times. CDR3 nucleotide sequence: TGTGCCACCCTGGGACAGGGCAATTCCGAGCAGTACTTC. Translated, it gives CATLGQGNSEQYF. The chain carries TRBV24-1 and TRBJ2-7, with 9 bases aligning to TRBD1. Germline loops: CDR1 KGHDR, CDR2 SFDVKD. The CDR3 length is 13 residues. Unmatched junction bases numbered 8, after V lost 9 bases and J lost 6 bases.

The chain has TRBV6-2 or TRBV6-3 and TRBJ1-3; D remains unclear. Germline V gives CDR1 MNHEY, CDR2 SVGEGT. This CDR3 spans 14 amino acids. V lost 5 bases, J lost 0 bases, and 8 bases lay in between. The CDR3 nucleotides read TGTGCCAGCAGTCTACCCGGCTCTGGAAACACCATATATTTT. It encodes CASSLPGSGNTIYF.

The chain links TRBV5-1 to TRBJ2-3; no clear D gene. CDR1 and CDR2 (germline): SGHRS, YFSETQ. V lost 2 bases and J lost 6, with 13 bases in between. The CDR3 has 14 residues. The CDR3 here is CASSFEFLTDTQYF. The CDR3 DNA sequence: TGCGCCAGCAGCTTCGAGTTCTTAACGGATACGCAGTATTTT.